This passage covers 18 T cell receptor beta chains from one sample sequenced in a study of blood T cell repertoires in COVID-19. The protocol was immunoSEQ multiplex PCR, while the TCRdb copy is restricted to in-frame clones and leaves out a portion. The sample gives fewer than 250,000 clones, around 78% of which show up once; around 2.5% is in the top ten. Material: peripheral blood. Receptor source: a woman aged 70-85 years with active or convalescent COVID-19.

The chain recombines TRBV5-1 with TRBJ2-3; 11 bases are a match to TRBD2. The ends lost 0 bases at V and 6 bases at J; junction bases unmatched: 3. The CDR3 sequence is 15 residues long. Germline-derived CDR1 and CDR2 are SGHRS and YFSETQ. The CDR3 sequence is CASSLVSGGVDTQYF. The DNA of the CDR3 is TGCGCCAGCAGCTTGGTTAGCGGGGGGGTTGATACGCAGTATTTT.

This sequence joins TRBV10-3 and TRBJ1-1; 11 bases line up with TRBD1. Germline-derived CDR1 and CDR2 are ENHRY and SYGVKD. CDR3 length: 17 residues. Trimming at V came to 5 bases and at J to 1 base, leaving 9 bases not matched to a gene. The CDR3 here is CAISTRTGGAGNTEAFF. The DNA for the CDR3 is TGTGCCATCAGTACCCGGACAGGGGGCGCCGGGAACACTGAAGCTTTCTTT.

This chain joins TRBV3-1 (or the pseudogene TRBV3-2) and TRBJ1-5; D possibly corresponds to TRBD1 (5 bases). CDR1 is LGHDT and CDR2 is YNNKEL in the germline V gene (reference sequence). The V and J ends lost 6 bases and 2 bases respectively, with 11 bases between them. This CDR3 comprises 14 residues. DNA for the CDR3: TGTGCCAGCAGTCCGGGGGGAGGCAATCAGCCCCAGCATTTT. Residues: CASSPGGGNQPQHF.

The V call is TRBV19, the J call TRBJ1-6; 7 bases line up with TRBD1. With V trimmed by 5 bases and J by 5 bases, 6 bases remained unmatched. Germline CDR1 and CDR2: LNHDA and SQIVND (reference sequence). This CDR3 region has 15 residues. In DNA, the CDR3 is TGTGCCAGTAGTTTACAGGGGTGGGATAATTCACCCCTCCACTTT. Amino acid sequence: CASSLQGWDNSPLHF.

V gene TRBV7-2 combines with J gene TRBJ1-2; 10 bases map to TRBD1. This CDR3 has 15 residues. Germline V gene data show CDR1 as SGHTA and CDR2 as FQGNSA. Trimming removed 5 bases from V and 4 bases from J; junction bases left unmatched: 7. The CDR3 nucleotides read TGTGCCAGCAGCACCTCCGGGACAGGGGCCTATGGCTACACCTTC. Its protein product is CASSTSGTGAYGYTF.

The rearrangement uses TRBV14 and TRBJ2-2; a possible D gene is TRBD2 (5 bases). V was trimmed by 0 bases and J by 4 bases, leaving 12 bases between them. The CDR3 is 16 amino acids. Germline CDR1 SGHDN, CDR2 FVKESK. Here the CDR3 reads CASSQEVGGRTGELFF. In DNA, the CDR3 is TGTGCCAGCAGCCAAGAGGTAGGAGGACGCACCGGGGAGCTGTTTTTT. The full variable domain, its missing parts supplied by reference TRBV14 and TRBJ2-2, is EAGVTQFPSHSVIEKGQTVTLRCDPISGHDNLYWYRRVMGKEIKFLLHFVKESKQDESGMPNNRFLAERTGGTYSTLKVQPAELEDSGVYFCASSQEVGGRTGELFFGEGSRLTVL.

This chain connects TRBV6-2 or TRBV6-3 to TRBJ1-3; D remains ambiguous. V lost 6 bases and J lost 0, with 9 bases in between. Germline V gene sequence: CDR1 MNHEY, CDR2 SVGEGT. This CDR3 comprises 14 residues. In nucleotides, the CDR3 is TGTGCCAGCAGCCACCAGAACTCTGGAAACACCATATATTTT. This codes for CASSHQNSGNTIYF.

The chain links TRBV5-1 to TRBJ2-5, with a tentative D call TRBD1 (5 bases). Germline CDR1 SGHRS, CDR2 YFSETQ. Trimming took 6 bases from V and 1 from J, leaving 13 bases between them. This CDR3 is 14 amino acids long. CDR3 sequence (DNA): TGCGCCAGCACCTCAGGGCAGCTCCAAGAGACCCAGTACTTC. It specifies CASTSGQLQETQYF.

V is TRBV11-2 and J is TRBJ2-5; the match to TRBD2 covers 8 bases. J lost 4 bases, V lost 2 bases, and 3 bases had no gene match. There are 14 residues in the CDR3. Germline V gene sequence: CDR1 SGHAT, CDR2 FQNNGV. The DNA of the CDR3 is TGTGCCAGCAGCTTAATTCTAGCGGGAGAGACCCAGTACTTC. Amino acid sequence: CASSLILAGETQYF.

The chain couples TRBV28 to TRBJ1-5; tentative D call: TRBD1 (5 bases). Germline CDR1 and CDR2: MDHEN and SYDVKM. The CDR3 covers 14 residues. V lost 2 bases and J lost 12, with 17 bases in between. The CDR3 here is CASSLRGISLLQHF. The CDR3 DNA is TGTGCCAGCAGTTTACGGGGGATATCCCTACTCCAGCATTTT.

The chain carries TRBV7-2 and TRBJ2-5, with D unresolved. Germline V gene sequence: CDR1 SGHTA, CDR2 FQGNSA. V lost 1 base and J lost 5, with 11 bases in between. The CDR3 extends over 14 amino acids. Here the CDR3 reads CASSLVWQSETQYF. In nucleotides, the CDR3 is TGTGCCAGCAGCTTAGTATGGCAGTCGGAGACCCAGTACTTC. Full variable domain (rest looked up from reference TRBV7-2 and TRBJ2-5): GAGVSQSPSNKVTEKGKDVELRCDPISGHTALYWYRQSLGQGLEFLIYFQGNSAPDKSGLPSDRFSAERTGGSVSTLTIQRTQQEDSAVYLCASSLVWQSETQYFGPGTRLLVL.

This chain joins TRBV18 and TRBJ1-2, with 7 bases lining up with TRBD1. The length of the CDR3 is 16 residues. Germline CDR1 and CDR2: KGHSH and LQKENI. The trim removed 3 bases at V and 6 bases at J, leaving 13 bases unmatched. The CDR3 loop reads CASSPPSRQGKDGYTF. CDR3 sequence (DNA): TGTGCCAGCTCACCTCCATCCCGACAGGGAAAGGATGGCTACACCTTC.

This chain uses TRBV5-1 with TRBJ1-3; TRBD1 might be the D (5 bases). This CDR3 is built from 15 residues. The germline CDR1 and CDR2 sequences are SGHRS and YFSETQ. V lost 3 bases and J lost 1, with 11 bases in between. The CDR3 DNA sequence: TGCGCCAGCAGCTGGAAGGGGTCTTCTGGAAACACCATATATTTT. Translated: CASSWKGSSGNTIYF.

The J gene is TRBJ2-1, the V gene TRBV19, with D perhaps being TRBD1 or TRBD2 (5 bases each). Germline V gene data show CDR1 as LNHDA and CDR2 as SQIVND (reference sequence). This CDR3 is 12 amino acids long. Trimming took off 5 bases at V and 8 bases at J, with 10 bases between the two ends. The CDR3 region is CASSLGEHEQFF. The CDR3, as DNA: TGTGCCAGTAGTCTAGGGGAGCATGAGCAGTTCTTC.

V usage is TRBV9 and J usage is TRBJ1-5; weak D call: TRBD1 (5 bases). Germline V CDR1 and CDR2: SGDLS, YYNGEE. This CDR3 has 12 residues. Trimming shortened V by 3 bases and J by 5 bases, and 6 bases separated the two germline ends. The CDR3 bases are TGTGCCAGCAGCGCGGGGGATCAGCCCCAGCATTTT. Translation: CASSAGDQPQHF.

This chain joins TRBV25-1 and TRBJ2-1; 9 nucleotides line up with TRBD1. Trimming took 2 bases from V and 8 from J; bases not matched to a gene: 7. The CDR3 is made up of 15 amino acids. CDR1 is MGHDK, CDR2 SYGVNS, per germline. The CDR3: CASSERGTGIDEQFF. CDR3 DNA sequence: TGTGCCAGCAGTGAACGAGGGACAGGGATCGATGAGCAGTTCTTC.

This clone was seen only once. Other DNA sequences from this sample encode an identical CDR3 as well. The rearrangement joins TRBV5-1 to TRBJ2-1; 7 nucleotides line up with TRBD1. Trimming at V came to 0 bases and at J to 6 bases, leaving 0 bases not matched to a gene. Germline lookup yields CDR1 SGHRS and CDR2 YFSETQ. The CDR3 loop spans 13 amino acids. Here the CDR3 DNA reads TGCGCCAGCAGCTTGGGACAGGGCAATGAGCAGTTCTTC. This encodes CASSLGQGNEQFF.

The rearrangement links TRBV10-2 to TRBJ1-2; no definite D call. The V gene's germline CDR1 is WSHSY and CDR2 SAAADI. This CDR3 spans 13 amino acids. V shed 4 bases and J shed 7 bases, with 13 bases lying between them. This CDR3 is CASSGMSGGGYTF. DNA for the CDR3: TGCGCCAGCAGTGGTATGTCGGGAGGTGGCTACACCTTC.